The clone carrying this TCR beta chain was observed a handful of times. The entry originates in a study of CD8 T cells in ankylosing spondylitis. Germline CDR1 DFQATT, CDR2 SNEGSKA (reference sequence). V was pared by 0 bases and J by 8 bases, with 7 bases of the junction left unmatched. CDR3 length equals 15 residues. TCRdb called the 5' RACE reads again in MiXCR, with one record for every CDR3 protein. The data contain about 310,000 distinct CDR3 sequences, around 21% of them singletons. The clonotype was recovered from a female donor with ankylosing spondylitis or in good health (not recorded which). Sequencing was carried out using blood, either unsorted or a sorted T cell fraction (not recorded which). The chain has TRBV20-1 and TRBJ2-4; 10 nucleotides match TRBD2. Here the CDR3 reads CSARDRIAGGDIQYF. CDR3 nucleotide sequence: TGCAGTGCTAGAGATCGGATAGCGGGAGGAGACATTCAGTACTTC.